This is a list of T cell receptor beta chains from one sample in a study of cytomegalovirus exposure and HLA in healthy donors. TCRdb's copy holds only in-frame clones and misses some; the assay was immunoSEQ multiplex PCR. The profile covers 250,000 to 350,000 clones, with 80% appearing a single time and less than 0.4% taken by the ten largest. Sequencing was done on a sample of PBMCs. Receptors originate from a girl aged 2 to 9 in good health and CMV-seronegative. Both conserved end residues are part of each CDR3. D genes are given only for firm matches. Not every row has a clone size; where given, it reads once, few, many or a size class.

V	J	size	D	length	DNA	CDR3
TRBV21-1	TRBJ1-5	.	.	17	TGTGCCAGCAGCAAAGGACCCTTGGCAGGGTACGATCAGCCCCAGCATTTT	CASSKGPLAGYDQPQHF
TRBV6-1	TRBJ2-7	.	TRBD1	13	TGTGCCAGCCGGGACAGTGTGACCTACGAGCAGTACTTC	CASRDSVTYEQYF
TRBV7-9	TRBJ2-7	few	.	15	TGTGCCAGCAGCTTCGAGGGTTTAATCACCTACGAGCAGTACTTC	CASSFEGLITYEQYF
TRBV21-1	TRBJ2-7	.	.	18	TGTGCCAGCAGCAAAGGTTTACCGGAGACAGGGAACTCCTACGAGCAGTACTTC	CASSKGLPETGNSYEQYF
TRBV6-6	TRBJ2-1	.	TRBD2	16	TGTGCCAGCAGTTACCAGACTAGCGGGAGTTACAATGAGCAGTTCTTC	CASSYQTSGSYNEQFF
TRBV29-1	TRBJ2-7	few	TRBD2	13	TGCAGCGTAGCTAGCGGAGGTGCCTACGAGCAGTACTTC	CSVASGGAYEQYF
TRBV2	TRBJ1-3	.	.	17	TGTGCCAGCAGCCCCCGCGACGGTAGGGGTAGCGGAAACACCATATATTTT	CASSPRDGRGSGNTIYF
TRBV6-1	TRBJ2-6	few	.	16	TGTGCCAGCAGTGACCGGGGGGCGGCCGGGGCCAACGTCCTGACTTTC	CASSDRGAAGANVLTF
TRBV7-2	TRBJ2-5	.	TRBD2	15	TGTGCCAGCAGCAGGACTAGCGGGGGGGCAGAGACCCAGTACTTC	CASSRTSGGAETQYF
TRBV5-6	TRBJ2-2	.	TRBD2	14	TGTGCCAGCTCTCGGGGGGGCTTCACCGGGGAGCTGTTTTTT	CASSRGGFTGELFF
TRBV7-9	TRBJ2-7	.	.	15	TGTGCCAGCAGCTTAAGCTTAGGGGGCTCCTACGAGCAGTACTTC	CASSLSLGGSYEQYF